This T cell receptor (beta chain) appears in the sequencing data of a study of blood T cell repertoires in COVID-19. About the study: The study drew acute and convalescent COVID-19 samples from the United States, Italy and Spain.

The authors' processing: Nucleated cell counts were estimated from reference gene primer amplification. Assay used: immunoSEQ multiplex PCR; TCRdb lists only in-frame clones, some missing. The D gene and trimming were derived from the DNA, and the V and J assignments and clone size from that table. Of about 42,000 clones in the sample, about 86% were seen once. The V and J ends lost 5 bases and 9 bases, in that order; junction bases with no gene match: 8. The CDR3 sequence is 15 residues long. Germline-derived CDR1 and CDR2 are LNHDA and SQIVND (reference sequence). This clonotype was obtained from a man between 65 and 79 years old with acute or convalescent COVID-19. The genes are TRBV19 and TRBJ2-1; 12 bases map to TRBD2. The specimen was peripheral blood. CDR3 sequence: CASSPRTSGDREQFF. DNA for the CDR3: TGTGCCAGTAGTCCCCGGACTAGCGGGGATCGTGAGCAGTTCTTC.